Sequencing of this T cell receptor (beta chain) was carried out in a study of STAT5B mutations in CD4+ large granular lymphocyte leukemia. Buffy coats from healthy blood donors served as controls. Sequencing used immunoSEQ multiplex PCR; TCRdb keeps in-frame clones, though not all of them. The repertoire consists of about 45,000 clones, with just over 85% occurring once and the leading ten covering around 2.6%. Points from the study as a whole: TRBV06-family usage was enriched in top patient clones (8/27) versus controls (2/35).

About this clone: The antigen is unknown.

CDR1 SEHNR and CDR2 FQNEAQ come from the germline V gene (reference sequence). V was clipped by 0 bases and J by 0 bases, with 6 bases between them. This CDR3 comprises 15 residues. This chain connects TRBV7-9 to TRBJ1-3; unclear D gene. The sample taken for sequencing was CD4+ T cells from blood buffy coats. This receptor was taken from a human donor in good health. The CDR3 DNA follows: TGTGCCAGCAGCTTAGCGCAGACCTCTGGAAACACCATATATTTT. Protein: CASSLAQTSGNTIYF.